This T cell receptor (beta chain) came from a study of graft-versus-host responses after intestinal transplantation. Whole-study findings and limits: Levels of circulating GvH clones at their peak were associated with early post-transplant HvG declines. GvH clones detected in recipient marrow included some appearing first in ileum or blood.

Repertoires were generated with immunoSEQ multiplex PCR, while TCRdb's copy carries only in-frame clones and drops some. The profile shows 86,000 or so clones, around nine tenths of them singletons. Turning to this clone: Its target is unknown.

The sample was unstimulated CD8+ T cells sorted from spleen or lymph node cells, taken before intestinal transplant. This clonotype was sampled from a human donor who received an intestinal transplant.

This CDR3 is CASSETGGADTGELFF. The CDR3 DNA reads as TGTGCCAGCAGTGAGACAGGGGGCGCGGACACCGGGGAGCTGTTTTTT. The J gene is TRBJ2-2, the V gene TRBV6-1; 10 nucleotides line up with TRBD1. CDR1 is MNHNS, CDR2 SASEGT, per germline. V shed 3 bases and J 3 bases; nucleotides not matched to a gene: 4. The CDR3 covers 16 residues.